A selection of T cell receptor beta chains follows, all from one sample in a study of T cells expressing NK-cell markers. From its re-call of the 5' RACE reads, TCRdb lists each CDR3 protein once, without DNA. This sample contains about 400,000 distinct CDR3 sequences. Sample: blood T cells: a sorted CD56 or NKG2C T cell subset, CD4+ or CD8+ T cells, or bulk PBMC T cells (not recorded which). The receptors here all came from a woman aged 45 to 65 in good health. Each CDR3 is given with its conserved first and last residue. Each record gives: V gene, J gene, CDR3 protein.

>TRBV6-1|TRBJ2-2
CASTLNGELFF
>TRBV12-3/TRBV12-4|TRBJ2-1
CASSLKGTGQFF
>TRBV5-6|TRBJ2-1
CASIESPLTYNEQFF
>TRBV5-1|TRBJ2-7
CASSFGPSAGLTPYEQYF
>TRBV19|TRBJ1-5
CASSARTGASNQPQHF
>TRBV20-1|TRBJ1-5
CSASAQSPQGPQHF
>TRBV10-3|TRBJ2-7
CAISGTGETYEQYF
>TRBV6-5|TRBJ1-2
CASRSTRQEQNYGYTF
>TRBV5-1|TRBJ1-4
CASREVENEKLFF
>TRBV24-1|TRBJ2-1
CATSGRYNEQFF
>TRBV9|TRBJ2-3
CASSDQSAGGRGGDTQYF
>TRBV6-6|TRBJ2-1
CASNHPREGLGEQFF
>TRBV29-1|TRBJ2-7
CSVVGQFYEQYF
>TRBV5-1|TRBJ2-5
CASTQNTGASETQYF
>TRBV29-1|TRBJ2-3
CSVEAGEGGATDTQYF
>TRBV10-3|TRBJ1-1
CAISDPGRVNTEAFF
>TRBV5-4|TRBJ2-5
CASTWKGNQETQYF
>TRBV4-1|TRBJ2-2
CASSTPGAPGELFF
>TRBV20-1|TRBJ2-2
CSALDPNTGELFF
>TRBV7-3|TRBJ2-2
CASSSRTSPGGELFF
>TRBV2|TRBJ2-3
CASSESWGYTQYF
>TRBV24-1|TRBJ2-5
CATSDFSGSQETQYF
>TRBV7-9|TRBJ2-5
CASLALGDQETQYF
>TRBV27|TRBJ2-4
CASSYRRQTKNIQYF
>TRBV29-1|TRBJ2-1
CSVANRGSPGEQFF